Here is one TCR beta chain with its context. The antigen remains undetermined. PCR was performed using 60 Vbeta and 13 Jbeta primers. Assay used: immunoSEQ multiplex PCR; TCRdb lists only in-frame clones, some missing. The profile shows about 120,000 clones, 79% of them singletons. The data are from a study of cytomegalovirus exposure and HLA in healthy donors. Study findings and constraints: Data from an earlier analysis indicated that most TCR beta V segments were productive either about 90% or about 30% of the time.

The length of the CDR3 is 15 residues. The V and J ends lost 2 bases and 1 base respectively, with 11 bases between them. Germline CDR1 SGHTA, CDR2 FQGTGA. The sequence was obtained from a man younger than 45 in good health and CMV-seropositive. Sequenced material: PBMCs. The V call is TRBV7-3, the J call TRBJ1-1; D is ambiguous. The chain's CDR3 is CASSLSAVENTEAFF. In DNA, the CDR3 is TGTGCCAGCAGCTTATCCGCGGTGGAGAACACTGAAGCTTTCTTT.